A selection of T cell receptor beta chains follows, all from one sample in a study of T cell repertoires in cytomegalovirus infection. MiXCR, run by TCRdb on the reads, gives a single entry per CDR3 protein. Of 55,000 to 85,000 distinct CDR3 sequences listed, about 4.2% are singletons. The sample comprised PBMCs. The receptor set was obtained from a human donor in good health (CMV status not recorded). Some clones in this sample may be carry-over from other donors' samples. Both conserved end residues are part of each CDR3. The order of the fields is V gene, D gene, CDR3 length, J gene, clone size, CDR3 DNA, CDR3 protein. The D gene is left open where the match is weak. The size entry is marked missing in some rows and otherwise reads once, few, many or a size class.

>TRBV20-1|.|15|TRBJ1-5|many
TGCAGTGCTAGAGGAGGAGCGGATAGCAATCAGCCCCAGCATTTT
CSARGGADSNQPQHF
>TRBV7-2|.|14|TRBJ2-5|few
TGTGCCAGCAGCTTAGTTTTCGGGCAAGAGACCCAGTACTTC
CASSLVFGQETQYF
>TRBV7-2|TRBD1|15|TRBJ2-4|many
TGTGCCAGCAGCATAGGGACAGGCGGTTGGGACATTCAGTACTTC
CASSIGTGGWDIQYF
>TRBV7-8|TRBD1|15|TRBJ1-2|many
TGTGCCAGCAGCCTACGGGACAGCTCCAACTATGGCTACACCTTC
CASSLRDSSNYGYTF
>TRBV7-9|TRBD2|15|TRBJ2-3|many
TGTGCCAGCAGCGGGAAGCGGGAGCGCACAGATACGCAGTATTTT
CASSGKRERTDTQYF
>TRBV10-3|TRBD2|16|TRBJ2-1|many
TGTGCCATCAGCGATCCTACTAGCGGGGGTTTTAATGAGCAGTTCTTC
CAISDPTSGGFNEQFF
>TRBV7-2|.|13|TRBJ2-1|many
TGTGCCAGCAGCTTTCAGCCTTACAATGAGCAGTTCTTC
CASSFQPYNEQFF
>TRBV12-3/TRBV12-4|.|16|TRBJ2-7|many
TGTGCCAGCAGTCCCTTGGGGACATACTCGCCCTACGAGCAGTACTTC
CASSPLGTYSPYEQYF
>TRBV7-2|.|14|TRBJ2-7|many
TGTGCCAGCAGCTACGAGGGGTCGGCCTACGAGCAGTACTTC
CASSYEGSAYEQYF
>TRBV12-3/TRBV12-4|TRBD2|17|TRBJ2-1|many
TGTGCCAGCAGCCCAGTGGTTTTAGCGGGATTCTACAATGAGCAGTTCTTC
CASSPVVLAGFYNEQFF
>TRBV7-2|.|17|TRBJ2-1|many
TGTGCCAGCAGCTTAGCGGGGGGGGACAGGCAGGCTAATGAGCAGTTCTTC
CASSLAGGDRQANEQFF
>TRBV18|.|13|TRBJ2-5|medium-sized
TGTGCCAGCTCACCACCGTATGGAGAGACCCAGTACTTC
CASSPPYGETQYF
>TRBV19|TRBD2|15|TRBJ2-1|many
TGTGCCAGTAGTATGCTAGCGGGAGCCCCGGGGGAGCAGTTCTTC
CASSMLAGAPGEQFF
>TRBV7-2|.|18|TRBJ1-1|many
TGTGCCAGCAGCTTTAGTCCCCGAGTGGGCGCGTTGAACACTGAAGCTTTCTTT
CASSFSPRVGALNTEAFF
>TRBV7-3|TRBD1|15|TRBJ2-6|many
TGTGCCAGCAGCTTGGACAGGGCTGGGGCCAACGTCCTGACTTTC
CASSLDRAGANVLTF
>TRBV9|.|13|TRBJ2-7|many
TGTGCCAGCAGCGGGCTAGTCACTACGAAGCAGTACTTC
CASSGLVTTKQYF
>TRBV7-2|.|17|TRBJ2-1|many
TGTGCCAGCAGCTTATGGCTCGGGGTACCGCGCTACAATGAGCAGTTCTTC
CASSLWLGVPRYNEQFF
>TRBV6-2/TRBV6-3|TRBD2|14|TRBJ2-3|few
TGTGCCAGCAGTCGACTAGCGTTCACAGATACGCAGTATTTT
CASSRLAFTDTQYF
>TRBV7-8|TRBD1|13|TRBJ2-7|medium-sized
TGTGCCAGCAGCTTGACAGGGGCCTACGAGCAGTACTTC
CASSLTGAYEQYF
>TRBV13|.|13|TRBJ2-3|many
TGTGCCAGCAGCTCGACCCGGGAAGATACGCAGTATTTT
CASSSTREDTQYF
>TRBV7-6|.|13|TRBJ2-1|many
TGTGCCAGCAGCAACAGGGTAGGCCTCGAGCAGTTCTTC
CASSNRVGLEQFF
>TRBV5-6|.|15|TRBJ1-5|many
TGTGCCAGCAGCTCCGCCCACAACCCCAATCAGCCCCAGCATTTT
CASSSAHNPNQPQHF
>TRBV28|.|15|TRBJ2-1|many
TGTGCCAGCAGTCCCCGTATGGGAGGCTCCAATGAGCAGTTCTTC
CASSPRMGGSNEQFF
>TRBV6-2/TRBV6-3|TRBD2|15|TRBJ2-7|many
TGTGCCAGCAGTAACTTTAGCGGGTTTACCTACGAGCAGTACTTC
CASSNFSGFTYEQYF
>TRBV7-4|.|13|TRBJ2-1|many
TGTGCCAGCAGCGGAAGCAGGCGCGGGAAGCAGTTCTTC
CASSGSRRGKQFF
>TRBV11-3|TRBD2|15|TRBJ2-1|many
TGTGCCAGCAGCCGTCCCGGGACTACGTACAATGAGCAGTTCTTC
CASSRPGTTYNEQFF
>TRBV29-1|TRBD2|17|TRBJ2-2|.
TGCAGCGTTTGGGTAGGGGCCGGGACTAAATTTACCGGGGAGCTGTTTTTT
CSVWVGAGTKFTGELFF
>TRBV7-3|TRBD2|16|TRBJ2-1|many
TGTGCCAGCAGTTCGGGACTAGCGTCTGGGCGCAATGAGCAGTTCTTC
CASSSGLASGRNEQFF
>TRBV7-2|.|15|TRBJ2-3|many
TGTGCCAGCAGCTTAGATGGGGGCCGCACAGATACGCAGTATTTT
CASSLDGGRTDTQYF
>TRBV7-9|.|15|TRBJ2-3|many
TGTGCCAGCAGCGTCGCCGGAGGAGGCACAGATACGCAGTATTTT
CASSVAGGGTDTQYF
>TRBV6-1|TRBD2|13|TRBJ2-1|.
TGTGCCAGCAGTGAATACCTAGCGGATGAGCAGTTCTTC
CASSEYLADEQFF
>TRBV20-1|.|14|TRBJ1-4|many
TGCAGTGCTACTTCCGGGACTGAAGATGAAAAACTGTTTTTT
CSATSGTEDEKLFF
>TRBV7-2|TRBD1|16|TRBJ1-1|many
TGTGCCAGCAGCTTAAAGGGGACAGGGGGCCCACTAGAAGCTTTCTTT
CASSLKGTGGPLEAFF
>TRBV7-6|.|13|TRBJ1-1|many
TGTGCCACCACGTCGGAATCGAACACTGAAGCTTTCTTT
CATTSESNTEAFF
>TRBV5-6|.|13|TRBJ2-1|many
TGTGCCAGCAGCTTAGCAGGGCCCAATGAGCAGTTCTTC
CASSLAGPNEQFF
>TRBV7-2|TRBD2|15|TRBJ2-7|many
TGTGCCAGCAGCGTCTCTGCGGGAGGGTTCCGCGAGCAGTACTTC
CASSVSAGGFREQYF
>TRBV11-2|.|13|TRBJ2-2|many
TGTGCCAGTATGGCACCGAACACCGGGGAGCTGTTTTTT
CASMAPNTGELFF
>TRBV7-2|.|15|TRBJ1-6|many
TGTGCCAGCAGCTTAGTGCTACTATATGATTCACCCCTCCACTTT
CASSLVLLYDSPLHF
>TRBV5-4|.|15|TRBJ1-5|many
TGTGCCAGCAGCTTGTCATGGGAAAGCAATCAGCCCCAGCATTTT
CASSLSWESNQPQHF
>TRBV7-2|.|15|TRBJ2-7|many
TGTGCCAGCAGCTTAGCCGGGACAAGCTCCTACGAGCAGTACTTC
CASSLAGTSSYEQYF